This entry describes one T cell receptor beta chain. Its antigen is still unknown. Per germline, CDR1 SSHAT and CDR2 FNYEAQ (reference sequence). V was cut by 0 bases and J by 2 bases, with 7 bases left in between. The CDR3 spans 14 residues. These data come from a study of OX40 agonist ivuxolimab in advanced cancers. Whole-study context: Ivuxolimab is an agonistic anti-OX40 (CD134) antibody, and patients were treated with it.

Study-wide results and limits: At doses 0.1 to 3.0 mg/kg, CD4+ and CD8+ clones expanded.

This table comes from immunoSEQ multiplex PCR, and its TCRdb copy is limited to in-frame clones, with some not included. The repertoire has 42,000 or so clones, 82% of them found once; the top ten carry approximately 25%. The sample consisted of CD4+ or CD8+ T cells sorted from blood, taken in a trial of the OX40 agonist ivuxolimab. This clonotype was sampled from an adult with an advanced solid tumor such as melanoma, head and neck, liver or kidney cancer. V is TRBV7-7 and J is TRBJ2-5; D gene ambiguous. The CDR3 sequence: CASSLAGLQETQYF. CDR3 sequence (DNA): TGTGCCAGCAGCTTAGCCGGGCTTCAAGAGACCCAGTACTTC.